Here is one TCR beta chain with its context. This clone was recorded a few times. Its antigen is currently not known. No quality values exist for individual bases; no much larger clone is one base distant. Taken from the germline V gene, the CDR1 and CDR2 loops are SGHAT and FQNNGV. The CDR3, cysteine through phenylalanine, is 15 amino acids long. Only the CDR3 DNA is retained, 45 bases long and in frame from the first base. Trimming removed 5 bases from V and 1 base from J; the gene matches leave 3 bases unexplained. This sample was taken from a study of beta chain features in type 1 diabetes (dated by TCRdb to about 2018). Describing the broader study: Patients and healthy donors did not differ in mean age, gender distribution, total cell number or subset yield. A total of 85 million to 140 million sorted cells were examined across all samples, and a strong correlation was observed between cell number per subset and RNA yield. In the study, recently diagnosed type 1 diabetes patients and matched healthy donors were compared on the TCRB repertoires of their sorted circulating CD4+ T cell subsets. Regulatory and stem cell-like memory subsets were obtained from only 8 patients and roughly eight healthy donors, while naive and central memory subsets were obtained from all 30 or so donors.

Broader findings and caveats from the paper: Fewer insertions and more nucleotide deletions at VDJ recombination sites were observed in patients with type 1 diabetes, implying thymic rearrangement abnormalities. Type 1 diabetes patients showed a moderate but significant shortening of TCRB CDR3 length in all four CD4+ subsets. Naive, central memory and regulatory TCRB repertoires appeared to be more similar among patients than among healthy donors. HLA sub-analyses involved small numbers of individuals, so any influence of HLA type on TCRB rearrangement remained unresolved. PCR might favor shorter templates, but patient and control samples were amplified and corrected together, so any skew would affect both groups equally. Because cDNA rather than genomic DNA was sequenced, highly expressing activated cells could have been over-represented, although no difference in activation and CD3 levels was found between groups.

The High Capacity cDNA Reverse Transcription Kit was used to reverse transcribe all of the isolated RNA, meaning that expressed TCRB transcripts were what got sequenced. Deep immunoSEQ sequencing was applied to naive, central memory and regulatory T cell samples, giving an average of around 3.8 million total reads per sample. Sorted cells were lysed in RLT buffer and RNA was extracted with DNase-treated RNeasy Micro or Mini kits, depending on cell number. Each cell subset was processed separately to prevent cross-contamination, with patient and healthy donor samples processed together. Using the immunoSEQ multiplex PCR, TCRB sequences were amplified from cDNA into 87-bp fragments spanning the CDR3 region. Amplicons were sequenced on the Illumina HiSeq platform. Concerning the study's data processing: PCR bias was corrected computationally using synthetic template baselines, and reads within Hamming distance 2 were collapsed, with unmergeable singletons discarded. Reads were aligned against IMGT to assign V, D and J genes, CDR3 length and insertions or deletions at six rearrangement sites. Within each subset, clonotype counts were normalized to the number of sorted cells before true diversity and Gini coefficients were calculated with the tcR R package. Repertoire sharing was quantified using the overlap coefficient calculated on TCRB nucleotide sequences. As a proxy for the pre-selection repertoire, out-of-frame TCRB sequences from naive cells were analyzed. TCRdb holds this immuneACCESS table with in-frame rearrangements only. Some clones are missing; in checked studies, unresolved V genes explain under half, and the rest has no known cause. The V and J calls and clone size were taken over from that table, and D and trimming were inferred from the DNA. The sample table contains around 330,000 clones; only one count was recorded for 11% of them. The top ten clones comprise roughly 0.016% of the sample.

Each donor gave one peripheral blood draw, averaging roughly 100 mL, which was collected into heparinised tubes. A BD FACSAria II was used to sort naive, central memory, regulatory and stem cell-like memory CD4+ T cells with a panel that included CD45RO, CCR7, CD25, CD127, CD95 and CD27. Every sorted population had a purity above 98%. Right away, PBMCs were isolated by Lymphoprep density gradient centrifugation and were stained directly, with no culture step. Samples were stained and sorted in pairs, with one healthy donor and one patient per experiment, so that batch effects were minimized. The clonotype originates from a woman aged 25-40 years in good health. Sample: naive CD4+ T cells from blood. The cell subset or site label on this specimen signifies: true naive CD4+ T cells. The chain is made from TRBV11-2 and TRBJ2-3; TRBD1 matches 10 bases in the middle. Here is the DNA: TGTGCCAGCAGCCTGGGGACAGGGGGCACAGATACGCAGTATTTT. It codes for CASSLGTGGTDTQYF.